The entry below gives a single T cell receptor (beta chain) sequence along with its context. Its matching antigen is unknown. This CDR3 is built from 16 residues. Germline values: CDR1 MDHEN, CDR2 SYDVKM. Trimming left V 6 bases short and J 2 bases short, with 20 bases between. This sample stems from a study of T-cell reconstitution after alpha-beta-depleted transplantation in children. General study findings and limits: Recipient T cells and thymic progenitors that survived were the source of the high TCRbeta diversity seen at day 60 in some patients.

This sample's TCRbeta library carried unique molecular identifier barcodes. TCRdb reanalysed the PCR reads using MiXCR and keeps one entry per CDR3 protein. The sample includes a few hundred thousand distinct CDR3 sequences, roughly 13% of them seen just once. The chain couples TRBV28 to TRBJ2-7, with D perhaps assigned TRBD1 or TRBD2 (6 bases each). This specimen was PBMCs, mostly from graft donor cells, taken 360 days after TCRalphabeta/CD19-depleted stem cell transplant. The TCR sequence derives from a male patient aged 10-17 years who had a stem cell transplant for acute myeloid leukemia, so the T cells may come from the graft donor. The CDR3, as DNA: TGTGCCAGCAGCCCGGGGACGGGGGCCTTAACCTACGAGCAGTACTTC. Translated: CASSPGTGALTYEQYF.